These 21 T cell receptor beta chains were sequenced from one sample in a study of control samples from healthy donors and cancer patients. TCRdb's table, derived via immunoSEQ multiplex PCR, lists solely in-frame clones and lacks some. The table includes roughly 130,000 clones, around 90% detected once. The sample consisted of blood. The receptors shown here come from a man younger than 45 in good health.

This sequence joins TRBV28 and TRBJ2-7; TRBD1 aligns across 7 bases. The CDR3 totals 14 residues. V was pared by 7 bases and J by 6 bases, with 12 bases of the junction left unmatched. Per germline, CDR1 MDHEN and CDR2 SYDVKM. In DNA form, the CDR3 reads TGTGCCAGCACCCCTTCCGGTCAGGGGGTCGAGCAGTACTTC. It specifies CASTPSGQGVEQYF.

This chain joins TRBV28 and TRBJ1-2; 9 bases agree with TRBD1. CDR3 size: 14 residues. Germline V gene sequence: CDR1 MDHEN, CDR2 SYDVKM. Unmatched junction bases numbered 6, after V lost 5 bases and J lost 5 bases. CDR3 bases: TGTGCCAGCAGTACGACCGGGACAGGGTATGGCTACACCTTC. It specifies CASSTTGTGYGYTF.

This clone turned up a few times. CDR3 in amino acids: CASNVNGQGTDTQYF. In DNA, the CDR3 is TGTGCCAGCAACGTTAACGGTCAGGGTACAGATACGCAGTATTTT. The chain carries TRBV25-1 and TRBJ2-3; the D gene is possibly TRBD1 (5 bases). The V and J ends lost 7 bases and 3 bases respectively, with 17 bases between them. The CDR3 has 15 amino acids. Germline V gives CDR1 MGHDK, CDR2 SYGVNS. The whole variable domain, filled in from reference TRBV25-1 and TRBJ2-3, reads EADIYQTPRYLVIGTGKKITLECSQTMGHDKMYWYQQDPGMELHLIHYSYGVNSTEKGDLSSESTVSRIRTEHFPLTLESARPSHTSQYLCASNVNGQGTDTQYFGPGTRLTVL.

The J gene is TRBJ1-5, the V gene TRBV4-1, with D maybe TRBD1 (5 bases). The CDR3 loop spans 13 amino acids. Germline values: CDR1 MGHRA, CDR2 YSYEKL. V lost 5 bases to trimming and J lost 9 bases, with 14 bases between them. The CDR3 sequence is CASSIPGDRPQHF. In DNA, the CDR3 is TGCGCCAGCAGCATACCGGGAGACAGGCCCCAGCATTTT.

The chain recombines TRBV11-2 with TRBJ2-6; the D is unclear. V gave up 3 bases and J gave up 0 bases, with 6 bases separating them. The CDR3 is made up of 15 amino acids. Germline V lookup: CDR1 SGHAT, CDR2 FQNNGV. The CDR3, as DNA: TGTGCCAGCAGCTTGGAGATCTCTGGGGCCAACGTCCTGACTTTC. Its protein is CASSLEISGANVLTF.

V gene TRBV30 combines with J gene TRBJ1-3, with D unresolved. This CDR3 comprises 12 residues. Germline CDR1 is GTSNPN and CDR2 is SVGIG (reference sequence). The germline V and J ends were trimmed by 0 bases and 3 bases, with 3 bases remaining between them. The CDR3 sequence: CAWSVGGNTIYF. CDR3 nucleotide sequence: TGTGCCTGGAGTGTGGGTGGAAACACCATATATTTT.

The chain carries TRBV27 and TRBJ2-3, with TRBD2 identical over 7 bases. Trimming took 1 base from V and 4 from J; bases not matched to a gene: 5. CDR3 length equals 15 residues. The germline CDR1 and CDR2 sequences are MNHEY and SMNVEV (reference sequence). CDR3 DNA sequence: TGTGCCAGCAGTTTATTACCCGGACTAGCAGATACGCAGTATTTT. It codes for CASSLLPGLADTQYF.

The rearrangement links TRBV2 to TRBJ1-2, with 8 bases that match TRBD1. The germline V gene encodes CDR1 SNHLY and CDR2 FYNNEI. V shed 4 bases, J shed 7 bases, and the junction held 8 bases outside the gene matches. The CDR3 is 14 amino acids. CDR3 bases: TGTGCCAGCAGTGTGGACAGGGCCAAGGGTGGCTACACCTTC. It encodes CASSVDRAKGGYTF. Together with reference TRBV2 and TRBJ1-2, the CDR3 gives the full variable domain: EPEVTQTPSHQVTQMGQEVILRCVPISNHLYFYWYRQILGQKVEFLVSFYNNEISEKSEIFDDQFSVERPDGSNFTLKIRSTKLEDSAMYFCASSVDRAKGGYTFGSGTRLTVV.

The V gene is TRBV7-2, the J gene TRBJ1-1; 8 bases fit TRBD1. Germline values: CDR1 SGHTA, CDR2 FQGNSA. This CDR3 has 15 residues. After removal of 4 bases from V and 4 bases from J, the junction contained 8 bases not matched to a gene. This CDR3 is CASSSLGTGFTEAFF. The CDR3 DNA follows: TGTGCCAGCAGCTCCCTAGGGACAGGTTTCACTGAAGCTTTCTTT. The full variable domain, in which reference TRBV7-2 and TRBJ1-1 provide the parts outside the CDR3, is GAGVSQSPSNKVTEKGKDVELRCDPISGHTALYWYRQSLGQGLEFLIYFQGNSAPDKSGLPSDRFSAERTGGSVSTLTIQRTQQEDSAVYLCASSSLGTGFTEAFFGQGTRLTVV.

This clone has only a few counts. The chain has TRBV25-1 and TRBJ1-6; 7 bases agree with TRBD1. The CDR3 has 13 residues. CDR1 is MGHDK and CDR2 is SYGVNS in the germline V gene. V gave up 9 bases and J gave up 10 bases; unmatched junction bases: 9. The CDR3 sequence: CASADREYSPLHF. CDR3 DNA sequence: TGTGCCAGTGCCGACAGGGAGTACTCACCCCTCCACTTT.

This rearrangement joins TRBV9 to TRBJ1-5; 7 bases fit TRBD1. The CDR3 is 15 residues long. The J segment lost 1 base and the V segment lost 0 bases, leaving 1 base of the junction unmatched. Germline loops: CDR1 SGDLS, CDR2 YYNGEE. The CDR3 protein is CASSVGDSSNQPQHF. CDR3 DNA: TGTGCCAGCAGCGTAGGGGACAGCAGCAATCAGCCCCAGCATTTT.

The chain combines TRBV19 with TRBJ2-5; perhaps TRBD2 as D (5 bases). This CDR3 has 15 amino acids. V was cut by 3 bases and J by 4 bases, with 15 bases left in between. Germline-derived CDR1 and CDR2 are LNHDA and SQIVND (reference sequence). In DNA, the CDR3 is TGTGCCAGTAGTATGGGCCTAGCTTCGTTAGAGACCCAGTACTTC. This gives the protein CASSMGLASLETQYF.

CDR3 in DNA: TGTGCCAGCAGCCAAGACCTAATGGGGGTTGGCTACACCTTC. Protein: CASSQDLMGVGYTF. The chain has TRBV14 and TRBJ1-2; weak D call: TRBD1 (5 bases). This CDR3 spans 14 amino acids. Trimming removed 0 bases at V and 7 bases at J, with 12 bases between. Germline values: CDR1 SGHDN, CDR2 FVKESK. Combining the CDR3 with reference TRBV14 and TRBJ1-2 gives the whole variable domain EAGVTQFPSHSVIEKGQTVTLRCDPISGHDNLYWYRRVMGKEIKFLLHFVKESKQDESGMPNNRFLAERTGGTYSTLKVQPAELEDSGVYFCASSQDLMGVGYTFGSGTRLTVV.

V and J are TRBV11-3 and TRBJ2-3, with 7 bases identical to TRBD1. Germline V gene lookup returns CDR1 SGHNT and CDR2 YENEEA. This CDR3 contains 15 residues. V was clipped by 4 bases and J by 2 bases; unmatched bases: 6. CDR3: CASSYGQVATDTQYF. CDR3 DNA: TGTGCCAGCAGCTACGGACAGGTGGCCACAGATACGCAGTATTTT.

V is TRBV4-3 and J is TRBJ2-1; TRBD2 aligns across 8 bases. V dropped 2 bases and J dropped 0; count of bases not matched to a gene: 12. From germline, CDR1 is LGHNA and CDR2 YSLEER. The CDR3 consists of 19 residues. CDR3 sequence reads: CASSQKPGGAGVSYNEQFF. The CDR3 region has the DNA TGCGCCAGCAGCCAAAAACCCGGTGGAGCGGGAGTCTCCTACAATGAGCAGTTCTTC.

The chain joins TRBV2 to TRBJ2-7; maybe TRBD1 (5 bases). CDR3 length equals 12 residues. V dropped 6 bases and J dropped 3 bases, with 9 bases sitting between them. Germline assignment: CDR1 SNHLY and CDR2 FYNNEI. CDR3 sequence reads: CASSRDSYEQYF. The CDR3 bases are TGTGCCAGCAGCCGCGACAGCTACGAGCAGTACTTC.

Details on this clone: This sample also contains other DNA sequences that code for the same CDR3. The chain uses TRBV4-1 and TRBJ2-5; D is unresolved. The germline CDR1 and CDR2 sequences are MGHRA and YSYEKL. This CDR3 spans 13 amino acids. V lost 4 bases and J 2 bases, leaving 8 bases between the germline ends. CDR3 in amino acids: CASSRLPQETQYF. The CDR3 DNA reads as TGCGCCAGCAGCCGGCTGCCTCAAGAGACCCAGTACTTC.

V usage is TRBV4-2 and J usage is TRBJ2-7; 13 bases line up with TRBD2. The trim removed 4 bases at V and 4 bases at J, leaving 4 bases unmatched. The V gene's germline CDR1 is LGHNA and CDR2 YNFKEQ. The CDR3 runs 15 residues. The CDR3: CASSPGLAGEYEQYF. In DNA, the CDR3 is TGTGCCAGCAGCCCTGGACTAGCGGGAGAATACGAGCAGTACTTC.

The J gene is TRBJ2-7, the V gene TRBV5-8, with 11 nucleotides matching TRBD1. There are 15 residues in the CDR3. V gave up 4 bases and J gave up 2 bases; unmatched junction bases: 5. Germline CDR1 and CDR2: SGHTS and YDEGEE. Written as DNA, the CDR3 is TGTGCCAGCAGCAACCGGGACAGGGGGACCTACGAGCAGTACTTC. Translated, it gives CASSNRDRGTYEQYF.

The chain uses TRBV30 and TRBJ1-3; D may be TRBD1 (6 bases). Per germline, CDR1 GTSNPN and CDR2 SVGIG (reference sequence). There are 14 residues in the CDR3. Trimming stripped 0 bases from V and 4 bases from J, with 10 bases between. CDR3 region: CAWSVGHVGNTIYF. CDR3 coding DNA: TGTGCCTGGAGTGTGGGACATGTAGGAAACACCATATATTTT. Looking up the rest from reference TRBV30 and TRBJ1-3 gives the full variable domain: SQTIHQWPATLVQPVGSPLSLECTVEGTSNPNLYWYRQAAGRGLQLLFYSVGIGQISSEVPQNLSASRPQDRQFILSSKKLLLSDSGFYLCAWSVGHVGNTIYFGEGSWLTVV.

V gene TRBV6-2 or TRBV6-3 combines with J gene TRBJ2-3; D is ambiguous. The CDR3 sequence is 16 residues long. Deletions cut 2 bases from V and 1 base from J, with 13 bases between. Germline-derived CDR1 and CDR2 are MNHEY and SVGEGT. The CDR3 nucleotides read TGTGCCAGCAGTTACCCGAAAGGGCGGCGCACAGATACGCAGTATTTT. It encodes CASSYPKGRRTDTQYF.